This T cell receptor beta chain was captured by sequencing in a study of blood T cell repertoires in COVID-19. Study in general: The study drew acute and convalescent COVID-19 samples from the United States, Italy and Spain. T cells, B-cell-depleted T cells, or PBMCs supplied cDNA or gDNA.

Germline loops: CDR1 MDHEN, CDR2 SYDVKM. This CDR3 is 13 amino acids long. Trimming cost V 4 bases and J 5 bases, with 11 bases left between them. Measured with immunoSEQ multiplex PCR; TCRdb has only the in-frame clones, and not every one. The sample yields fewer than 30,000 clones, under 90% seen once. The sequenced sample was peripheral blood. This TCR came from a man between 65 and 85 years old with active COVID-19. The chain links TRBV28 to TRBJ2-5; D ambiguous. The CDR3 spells CASSSTRWETQYF. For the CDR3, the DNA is TGTGCCAGCAGTTCTACCCGGTGGGAGACCCAGTACTTC. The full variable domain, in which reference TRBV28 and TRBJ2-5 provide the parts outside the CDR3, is DVKVTQSSRYLVKRTGEKVFLECVQDMDHENMFWYRQDPGLGLRLIYFSYDVKMKEKGDIPEGYSVSREKKERFSLILESASTNQTSMYLCASSSTRWETQYFGPGTRLLVL.